Sequencing of this T cell receptor (beta chain) was carried out in a study of human T cells and chemical hapten exposure. Study-wide points: Compared to controls, expanded TCRs made significantly more large clusters of similar CDR3s. DPC sensitization left the count of TCRs above 1 in 1000 unchanged.

This clonotype was detected many times. Antigen specificity is unknown. TCRdb fed the RACE reads into MiXCR, producing one record per CDR3 protein. Among 300,000 to 450,000 distinct CDR3 sequences listed, approximately 5% were seen once. The time point here: pre-sensitization, week 0. Documented treatment: therapeutic diphenylcyclopropenone sensitization with weekly scalp DPC. Germline loops: CDR1 SQVTM, CDR2 ANQGSEA. This CDR3 comprises 12 residues. Trimming cost V 7 bases and J 0 bases, with 9 bases left between them. The genes are TRBV29-1 and TRBJ1-1; D remains unclear. The receptor's source is a woman aged 50 to 60 with alopecia areata. Some clones in this sample may be carry-over from other donors' samples. Sequenced here: whole blood, sampled in connection with sensitization to the hapten diphenylcyclopropenone (DPC). The CDR3 loop reads CSGGELNTEAFF. The CDR3 nucleotides read TGCAGCGGTGGAGAGCTGAACACTGAAGCTTTCTTT.